Shown below are 11 T cell receptor beta chains from a single sample sequenced in a study of control samples from healthy donors and cancer patients. TCRdb's table, derived via immunoSEQ multiplex PCR, lists solely in-frame clones and lacks some. The profile shows approximately 150,000 clones, around 88% of them singletons. The sample consisted of blood. These receptors were obtained from a man aged 18 to 30 in good health.

This clone turned up a few times. The chain uses TRBV11-2 and TRBJ2-7; tentatively, D is TRBD1 (5 bases). The CDR3 sequence is 15 residues long. V was shortened by 1 base and J by 2 bases, with 12 bases between the two germline ends. Per germline, CDR1 SGHAT and CDR2 FQNNGV. The CDR3 DNA reads TGTGCCAGCAGCTTAGGCGCAGGGCCCACCTACGAGCAGTACTTC. It is translated as CASSLGAGPTYEQYF.

This clone appeared once. J is TRBJ2-7 and V is TRBV7-9, with 10 positions matching TRBD2. Germline V gives CDR1 SEHNR, CDR2 FQNEAQ (reference sequence). Trimming took 3 bases from V and 3 from J; bases not matched to a gene: 5. The CDR3 is 15 residues long. The CDR3 sequence is CASSFQAGGSYEQYF. CDR3 bases: TGTGCCAGCAGCTTCCAAGCGGGGGGGAGCTACGAGCAGTACTTC.

This clone appeared once. One end of the junction varies from germline; a read error may be responsible. This sequence joins TRBV12-3 or TRBV12-4 and TRBJ2-7, with no clear D. The CDR3 extends over 13 amino acids. The CDR3 protein is CASSQTSSHEQYF. CDR3 coding DNA: TGTGCCAGCAGTCAGACGTCCTCCCACGAGCAGTACTTC.

This chain joins TRBV7-9 and TRBJ2-7; perhaps TRBD1 as D (5 bases). The CDR3 extends over 12 amino acids. Germline CDR1 is SEHNR and CDR2 is FQNEAQ (reference sequence). V shed 6 bases and J shed 5 bases, with 11 bases lying between them. CDR3 loop: CASRDRGNEQYF. CDR3 coding DNA: TGTGCCAGCAGGGATAGGGGAAACGAGCAGTACTTC.

The chain combines TRBV19 with TRBJ2-3; the D gene is possibly TRBD1 (6 bases). Per the germline V gene, CDR1 is LNHDA and CDR2 is SQIVND (reference sequence). V lost 3 bases and J lost 1, with 14 bases in between. This CDR3 contains 16 residues. CDR3 in DNA: TGTGCCAGTAGTATCCCAGGGGCCGGGGGCACAGATACGCAGTATTTT. It encodes CASSIPGAGGTDTQYF.

V and J are TRBV28 and TRBJ2-2, with 9 bases that match TRBD1. Germline V gene sequence: CDR1 MDHEN, CDR2 SYDVKM. The CDR3 sequence is 15 residues long. The V and J ends lost 5 bases and 2 bases, in that order; junction bases with no gene match: 3. The CDR3 sequence is CASSMDRGNTGELFF. The CDR3 nucleotides are TGTGCCAGCAGTATGGACAGGGGTAACACCGGGGAGCTGTTTTTT.

The CDR3: CASSLFQETQYF. The CDR3 DNA follows: TGTGCCAGCAGCCTTTTCCAAGAGACCCAGTACTTC. The J gene is TRBJ2-5, the V gene TRBV7-9; D remains ambiguous. The ends were cut back, 5 bases at V and 1 base at J, with 5 bases in the middle. The V gene's germline CDR1 is SEHNR and CDR2 FQNEAQ (reference sequence). The CDR3 is made up of 12 amino acids.

J is TRBJ2-3 and V is TRBV27, with a tentative D call TRBD2 (6 bases). CDR1 and CDR2 from the germline V gene are MNHEY and SMNVEV (reference sequence). This CDR3 is 12 amino acids long. In DNA, the CDR3 is TGTGCGACGAGAGAGCCCGGGGGTACGCAGTATTTT. Protein sequence: CATREPGGTQYF.

This sequence joins TRBV28 and TRBJ2-5; D not certain. Germline CDR1 MDHEN, CDR2 SYDVKM. V was trimmed by 6 bases and J by 5 bases, leaving 13 bases between them. The CDR3 has 13 amino acids. CDR3 protein: CASSWAGKETQYF. CDR3 coding DNA: TGTGCCAGCAGCTGGGCAGGCAAGGAGACCCAGTACTTC.

In its sample, this clone was seen once. The genes are TRBV7-2 and TRBJ2-1, with D unclear. Germline V gene lookup returns CDR1 SGHTA and CDR2 FQGNSA. The CDR3 length is 16 residues. V dropped 2 bases and J dropped 2 bases, with 13 bases sitting between them. CDR3 coding DNA: TGTGCCAGCAGCTTAATCCCAGGCGTAACCTACAATGAGCAGTTCTTC. This sequence encodes CASSLIPGVTYNEQFF.

The rearrangement joins TRBV5-6 to TRBJ2-6, with D maybe TRBD1 (6 bases). Trimming shortened V by 1 base and J by 3 bases, and 14 bases separated the two germline ends. CDR1 is SGHDT, CDR2 YYEEEE, per germline. The CDR3 totals 17 residues. The CDR3 loop is CASSLNTGLFGANVLTF. The CDR3 DNA sequence: TGTGCCAGCAGCTTGAATACAGGGTTGTTTGGGGCCAACGTCCTGACTTTC.